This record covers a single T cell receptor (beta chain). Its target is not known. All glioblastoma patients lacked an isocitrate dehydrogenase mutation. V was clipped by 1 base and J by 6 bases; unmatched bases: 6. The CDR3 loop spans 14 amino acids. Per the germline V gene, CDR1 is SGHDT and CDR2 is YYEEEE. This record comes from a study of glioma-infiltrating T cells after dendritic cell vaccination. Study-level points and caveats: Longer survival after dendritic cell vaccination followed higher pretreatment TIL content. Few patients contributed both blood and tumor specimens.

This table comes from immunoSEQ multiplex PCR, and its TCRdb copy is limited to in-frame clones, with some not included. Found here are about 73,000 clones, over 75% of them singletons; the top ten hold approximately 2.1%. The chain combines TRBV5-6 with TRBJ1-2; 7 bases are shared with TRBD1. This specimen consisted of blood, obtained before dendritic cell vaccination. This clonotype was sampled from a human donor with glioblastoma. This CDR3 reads CASSLSRQGDGYTF. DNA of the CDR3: TGTGCCAGCAGCTTGAGCCGACAGGGTGATGGCTACACCTTC.